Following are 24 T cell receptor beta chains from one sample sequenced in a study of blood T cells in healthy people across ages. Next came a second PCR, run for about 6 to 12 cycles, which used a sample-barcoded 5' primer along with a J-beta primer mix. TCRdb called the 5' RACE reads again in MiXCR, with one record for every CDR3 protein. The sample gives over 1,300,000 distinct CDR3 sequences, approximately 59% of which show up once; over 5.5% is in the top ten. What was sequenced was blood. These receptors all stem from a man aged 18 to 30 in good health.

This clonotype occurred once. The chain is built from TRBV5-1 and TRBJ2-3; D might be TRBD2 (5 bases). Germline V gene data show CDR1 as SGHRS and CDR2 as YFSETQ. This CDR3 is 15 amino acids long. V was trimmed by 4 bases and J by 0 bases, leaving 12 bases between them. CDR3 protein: CASSRGPRSTDTQYF. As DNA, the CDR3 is TGCGCCAGCAGCCGCGGGCCTAGGAGCACAGATACGCAGTATTTT.

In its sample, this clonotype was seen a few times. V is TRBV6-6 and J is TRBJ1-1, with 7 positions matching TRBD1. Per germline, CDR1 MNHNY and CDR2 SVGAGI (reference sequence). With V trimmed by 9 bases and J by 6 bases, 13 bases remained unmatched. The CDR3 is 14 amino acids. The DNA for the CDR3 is TGTGCCAGTTCCGGAGGGGGCGACTTGGCTGAAGCTTTCTTT. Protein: CASSGGGDLAEAFF.

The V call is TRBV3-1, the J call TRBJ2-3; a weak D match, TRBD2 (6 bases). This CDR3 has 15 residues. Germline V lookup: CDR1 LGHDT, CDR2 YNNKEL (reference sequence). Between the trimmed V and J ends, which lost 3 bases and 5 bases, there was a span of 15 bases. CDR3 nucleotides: TGTGCCAGCAGCCAGGGGACTCCCGGGGGAGATACGCAGTATTTT. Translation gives CASSQGTPGGDTQYF.

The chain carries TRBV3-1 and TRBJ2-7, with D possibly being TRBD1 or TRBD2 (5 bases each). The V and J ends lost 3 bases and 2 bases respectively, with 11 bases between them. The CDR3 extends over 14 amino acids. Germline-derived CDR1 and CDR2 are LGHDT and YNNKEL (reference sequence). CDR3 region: CASSQSGLAYEQYF. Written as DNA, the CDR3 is TGTGCCAGCAGCCAGTCGGGGCTTGCCTACGAGCAGTACTTC.

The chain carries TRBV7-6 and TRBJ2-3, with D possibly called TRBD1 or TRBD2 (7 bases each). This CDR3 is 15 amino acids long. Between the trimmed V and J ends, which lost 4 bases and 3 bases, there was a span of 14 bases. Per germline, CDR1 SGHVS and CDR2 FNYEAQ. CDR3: CASSSQGGRTDTQYF. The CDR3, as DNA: TGTGCCAGCAGCTCCCAGGGGGGGCGAACAGATACGCAGTATTTT.

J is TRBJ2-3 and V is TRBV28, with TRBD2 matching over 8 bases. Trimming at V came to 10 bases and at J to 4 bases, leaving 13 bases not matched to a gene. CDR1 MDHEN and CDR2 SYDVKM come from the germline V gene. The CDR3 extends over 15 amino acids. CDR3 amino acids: CATDGPPGRADTQYF. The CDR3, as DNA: TGTGCCACCGACGGACCGCCCGGGAGGGCAGATACGCAGTATTTT.

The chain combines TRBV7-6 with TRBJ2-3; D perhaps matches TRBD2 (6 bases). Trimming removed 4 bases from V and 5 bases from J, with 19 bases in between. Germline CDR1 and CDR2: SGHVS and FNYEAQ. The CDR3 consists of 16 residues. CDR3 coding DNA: TGTGCCAGCAGCTCCCCCTCGGGGGTAGTTGTAGATACGCAGTATTTT. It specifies CASSSPSGVVVDTQYF.

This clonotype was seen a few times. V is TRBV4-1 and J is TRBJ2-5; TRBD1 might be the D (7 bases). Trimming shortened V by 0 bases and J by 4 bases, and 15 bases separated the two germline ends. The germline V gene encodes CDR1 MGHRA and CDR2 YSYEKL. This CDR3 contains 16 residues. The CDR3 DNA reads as TGCGCCAGCAGCCAAGACTTCGACAGGGAGGTAGAGACCCAGTACTTC. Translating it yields CASSQDFDREVETQYF.

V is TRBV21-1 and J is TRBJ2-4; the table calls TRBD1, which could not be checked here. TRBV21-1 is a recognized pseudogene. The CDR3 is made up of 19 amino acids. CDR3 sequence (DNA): TGTGCCAGCAGCAAAACCTCGCGGCCGGAGGGACAGGGCTTATGTCGGCAGTACTTC. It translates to CASSKTSRPEGQGLCRQYF.

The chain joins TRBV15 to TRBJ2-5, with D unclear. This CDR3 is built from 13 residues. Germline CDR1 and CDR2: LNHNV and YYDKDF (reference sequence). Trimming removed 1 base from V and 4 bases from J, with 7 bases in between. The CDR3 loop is CATSRGEGETQYF. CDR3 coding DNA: TGTGCCACCAGCAGAGGGGAAGGAGAGACCCAGTACTTC.

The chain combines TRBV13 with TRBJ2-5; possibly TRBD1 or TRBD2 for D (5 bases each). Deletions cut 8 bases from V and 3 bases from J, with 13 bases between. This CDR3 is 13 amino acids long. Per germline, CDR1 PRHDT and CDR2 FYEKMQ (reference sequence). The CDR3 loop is CASEGSAEETQYF. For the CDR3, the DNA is TGTGCCAGCGAGGGGTCAGCCGAAGAGACCCAGTACTTC.

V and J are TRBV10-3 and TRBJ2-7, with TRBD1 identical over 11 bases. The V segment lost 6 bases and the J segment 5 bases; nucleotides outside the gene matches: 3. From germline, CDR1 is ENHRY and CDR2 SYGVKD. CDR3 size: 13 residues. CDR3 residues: CAIRGTGGDEQYF. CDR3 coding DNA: TGTGCCATCAGGGGGACAGGGGGGGACGAGCAGTACTTC.

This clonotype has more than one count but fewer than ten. CDR3 coding DNA: TGCGCCAGCAGCCAAGATAATAGCGGGGGCACAGATACGCAGTATTTT. It translates to CASSQDNSGGTDTQYF. The chain uses TRBV4-3 and TRBJ2-3, with 8 bases aligning to TRBD2. CDR1 is LGHNA and CDR2 is YSLEER in the germline V gene. V was clipped by 0 bases and J by 1 base; unmatched bases: 3. CDR3 size: 16 residues.

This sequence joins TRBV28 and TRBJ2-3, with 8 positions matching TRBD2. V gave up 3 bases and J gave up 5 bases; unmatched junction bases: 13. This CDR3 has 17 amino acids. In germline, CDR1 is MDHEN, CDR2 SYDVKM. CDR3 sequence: CASSFILGGGLRDTQYF. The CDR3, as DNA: TGTGCCAGCAGTTTCATTCTCGGCGGGGGGCTAAGAGATACGCAGTATTTT.

The CDR3 loop is CASSKPDRGAQYF. The CDR3 DNA reads as TGTGCCAGCAGCAAACCGGACAGGGGGGCGCAGTATTTT. The chain combines TRBV6-5 with TRBJ2-3, with 10 bases that match TRBD1. The J segment lost 10 bases and the V segment lost 6 bases, leaving 7 bases of the junction unmatched. The CDR3 is made up of 13 amino acids. The germline gives CDR1 MNHEY, CDR2 SVGAGI.

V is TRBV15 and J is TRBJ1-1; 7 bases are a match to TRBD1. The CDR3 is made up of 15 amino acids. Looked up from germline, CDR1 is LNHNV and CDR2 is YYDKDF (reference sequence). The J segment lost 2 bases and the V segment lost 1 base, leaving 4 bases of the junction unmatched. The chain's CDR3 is CATSRGGQVNTEAFF. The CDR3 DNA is TGTGCCACCAGCAGAGGCGGACAGGTCAACACTGAAGCTTTCTTT.

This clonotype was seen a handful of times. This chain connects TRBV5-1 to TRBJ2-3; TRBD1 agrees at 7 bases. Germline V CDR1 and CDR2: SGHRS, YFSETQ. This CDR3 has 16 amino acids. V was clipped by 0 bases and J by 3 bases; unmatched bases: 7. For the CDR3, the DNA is TGCGCCAGCAGCTTGGGACCTAGGACAGGAACAGATACGCAGTATTTT. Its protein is CASSLGPRTGTDTQYF.

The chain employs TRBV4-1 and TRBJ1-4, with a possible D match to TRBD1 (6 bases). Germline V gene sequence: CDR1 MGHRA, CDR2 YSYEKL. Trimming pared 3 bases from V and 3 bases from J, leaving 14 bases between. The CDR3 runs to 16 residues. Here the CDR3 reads CASSHRQAGANEKLFF. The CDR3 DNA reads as TGCGCCAGCAGCCATAGACAGGCCGGAGCTAATGAAAAACTGTTTTTT.

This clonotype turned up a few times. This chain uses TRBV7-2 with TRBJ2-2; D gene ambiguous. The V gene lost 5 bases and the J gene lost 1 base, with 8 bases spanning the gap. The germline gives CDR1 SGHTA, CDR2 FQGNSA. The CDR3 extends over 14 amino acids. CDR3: CASSPSWNTGELFF. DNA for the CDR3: TGTGCCAGCAGCCCGTCGTGGAACACCGGGGAGCTGTTTTTT.

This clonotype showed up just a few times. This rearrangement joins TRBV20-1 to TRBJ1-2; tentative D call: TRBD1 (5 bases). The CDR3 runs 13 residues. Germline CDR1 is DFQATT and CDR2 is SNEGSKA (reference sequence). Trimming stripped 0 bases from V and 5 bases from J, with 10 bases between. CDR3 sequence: CSARDAGNYGYTF. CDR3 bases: TGCAGTGCTAGAGATGCAGGGAATTATGGCTACACCTTC.

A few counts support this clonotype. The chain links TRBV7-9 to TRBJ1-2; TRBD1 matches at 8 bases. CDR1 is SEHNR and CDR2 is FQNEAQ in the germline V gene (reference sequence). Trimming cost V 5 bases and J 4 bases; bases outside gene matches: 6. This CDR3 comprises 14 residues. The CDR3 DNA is TGTGCCAGCAGCCAAGTCAGGGGGCCCTATGGCTACACCTTC. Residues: CASSQVRGPYGYTF.

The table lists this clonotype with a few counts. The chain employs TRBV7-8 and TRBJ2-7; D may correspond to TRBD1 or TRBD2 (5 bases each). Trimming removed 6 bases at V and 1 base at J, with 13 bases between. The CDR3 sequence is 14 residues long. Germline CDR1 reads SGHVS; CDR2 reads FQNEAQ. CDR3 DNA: TGTGCCAGCAGTATGGGACGGAATTCCTACGAGCAGTACTTC. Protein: CASSMGRNSYEQYF.

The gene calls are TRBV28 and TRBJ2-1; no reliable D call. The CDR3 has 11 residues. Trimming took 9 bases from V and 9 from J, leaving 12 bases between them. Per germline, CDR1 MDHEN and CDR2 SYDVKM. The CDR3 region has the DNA TGTGCCAGTACTGAAAACAGTGAGCAGTTCTTC. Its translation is CASTENSEQFF.

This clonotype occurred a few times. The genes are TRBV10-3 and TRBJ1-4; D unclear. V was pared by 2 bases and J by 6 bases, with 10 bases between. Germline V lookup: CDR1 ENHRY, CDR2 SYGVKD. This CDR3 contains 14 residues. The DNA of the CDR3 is TGTGCCATCAGTGAGGTTCGGGCCGATGAAAAACTGTTTTTT. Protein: CAISEVRADEKLFF.